A single sample gave rise to the 20 T cell receptor beta chains below, sequenced in a study of blood T cell repertoires in COVID-19. Profiling relied on immunoSEQ multiplex PCR, and the TCRdb table lists in-frame clones only, not all of them. This table has 60,000 to 85,000 clones, about 91% appearing once. The sequenced sample consisted of peripheral blood. Source of these receptors: a man aged 35-49 years with COVID-19, enrolled during active disease.

The chain has TRBV3-1 (or the pseudogene TRBV3-2) and TRBJ1-2, with a possible D match to TRBD1 (5 bases). V was shortened by 0 bases and J by 5 bases, with 16 bases between the two germline ends. Germline CDR1 LGHDT, CDR2 YNNKEL (reference sequence). The CDR3 loop spans 16 amino acids. CDR3 sequence: CASSQDKVIGGYGYTF. CDR3 DNA: TGTGCCAGCAGCCAAGATAAAGTGATCGGGGGGTATGGCTACACCTTC.

V and J are TRBV27 and TRBJ2-3; the D gene is possibly TRBD2 (6 bases). The CDR3 totals 16 residues. The V gene lost 5 bases and the J gene lost 1 base, with 16 bases spanning the gap. Germline V gene sequence: CDR1 MNHEY, CDR2 SMNVEV (reference sequence). The CDR3 DNA follows: TGTGCCAGCAGTCCCCGGCCGGGAGCAGGCACAGATACGCAGTATTTT. Translating gives CASSPRPGAGTDTQYF.

CDR3 in DNA: TGTGCCAGCAGCCCTGAGCAAATCACTGAAGCTTTCTTT. Protein product: CASSPEQITEAFF. The rearrangement uses TRBV11-2 and TRBJ1-1; the D is unclear. Germline loops: CDR1 SGHAT, CDR2 FQNNGV. The CDR3 runs to 13 residues. V was trimmed by 5 bases and J by 4 bases, leaving 11 bases between them.

The rearrangement joins TRBV5-6 to TRBJ2-2, with 10 bases aligning to TRBD2. The CDR3 runs to 15 residues. The ends lost 1 base at V and 6 bases at J; junction bases unmatched: 3. Germline V lookup: CDR1 SGHDT, CDR2 YYEEEE. The CDR3 is CASSLQRGGSGELFF. As DNA, the CDR3 is TGTGCCAGCAGCTTGCAGCGGGGGGGCTCCGGGGAGCTGTTTTTT.

The rearrangement links TRBV7-2 to TRBJ1-5; tentative D call: TRBD1 (5 bases). The germline V and J ends were trimmed by 1 base and 0 bases, with 7 bases remaining between them. CDR1 and CDR2 from the germline V gene are SGHTA and FQGNSA. The length of the CDR3 is 15 residues. CDR3 sequence reads: CASSLVGDSNQPQHF. The CDR3 region has the DNA TGTGCCAGCAGCTTAGTAGGGGATAGCAATCAGCCCCAGCATTTT. Complete variable domain (other parts from reference TRBV7-2 and TRBJ1-5): GAGVSQSPSNKVTEKGKDVELRCDPISGHTALYWYRQSLGQGLEFLIYFQGNSAPDKSGLPSDRFSAERTGGSVSTLTIQRTQQEDSAVYLCASSLVGDSNQPQHFGDGTRLSIL.

The chain joins TRBV6-5 to TRBJ2-1; 7 nucleotides align to TRBD2. CDR3 length: 15 amino acids. The trim removed 6 bases at V and 0 bases at J, leaving 5 bases unmatched. Per the germline V gene, CDR1 is MNHEY and CDR2 is SVGAGI. CDR3 sequence: CASSDWGGSYNEQFF. Written as DNA, the CDR3 is TGTGCCAGCAGCGACTGGGGGGGCTCCTACAATGAGCAGTTCTTC.

The chain joins TRBV6-5 to TRBJ1-6; 8 bases align to TRBD1. Per the germline V gene, CDR1 is MNHEY and CDR2 is SVGAGI. There are 16 residues in the CDR3. Trimming removed 2 bases from V and 7 bases from J; junction bases left unmatched: 7. CDR3 region: CASSYTGGEINSPLHF. The CDR3 region has the DNA TGTGCCAGCAGTTACACAGGGGGGGAAATCAATTCACCCCTCCACTTT.

There are a few counts of this clone. The V call is TRBV3-1 (or the pseudogene TRBV3-2), the J call TRBJ2-5; possibly TRBD1 for D (7 bases). The CDR3 has 16 residues. In germline, CDR1 is LGHDT, CDR2 YNNKEL (reference sequence). Trimming stripped 4 bases from V and 4 bases from J, with 19 bases between. Here the CDR3 reads CASSLRTGTAGETQYF. DNA of the CDR3: TGTGCCAGCAGCCTCCGTACCGGGACAGCGGGAGAGACCCAGTACTTC.

This chain uses TRBV27 with TRBJ2-5, with TRBD2 identical over 12 bases. The CDR3 runs to 16 residues. Germline loops: CDR1 MNHEY, CDR2 SMNVEV (reference sequence). V dropped 0 bases and J dropped 5; count of bases not matched to a gene: 4. This CDR3 is CASSLSLAGGRETQYF. CDR3 DNA sequence: TGTGCCAGCAGTTTATCCCTAGCGGGGGGGCGGGAGACCCAGTACTTC.

The chain combines TRBV7-7 with TRBJ2-2, with 11 bases matching TRBD1. The J segment lost 3 bases and the V segment lost 5 bases, leaving 11 bases of the junction unmatched. Per the germline V gene, CDR1 is SSHAT and CDR2 is FNYEAQ (reference sequence). The CDR3 sequence is 18 residues long. CDR3 in DNA: TGTGCCAGCAGCCCCGGGACAGGGGGATTCGGTGACACCGGGGAGCTGTTTTTT. Translating it yields CASSPGTGGFGDTGELFF.

V and J are TRBV5-1 and TRBJ2-7; 8 positions agree with TRBD1. Per germline, CDR1 SGHRS and CDR2 YFSETQ. V gave up 0 bases and J gave up 6 bases; unmatched junction bases: 2. The CDR3 extends over 13 amino acids. The CDR3: CASSLVTGAEQYF. CDR3 bases: TGCGCCAGCAGCTTGGTGACAGGGGCCGAGCAGTACTTC. Combining the CDR3 with reference TRBV5-1 and TRBJ2-7 gives the whole variable domain KAGVTQTPRYLIKTRGQQVTLSCSPISGHRSVSWYQQTPGQGLQFLFEYFSETQRNKGNFPGRFSGRQFSNSRSEMNVSTLELGDSALYLCASSLVTGAEQYFGPGTRLTVT.

V gene TRBV12-3 or TRBV12-4 combines with J gene TRBJ1-4; maybe TRBD1 (6 bases). Deletions cut 5 bases from V and 7 bases from J, with 11 bases between. This CDR3 has 13 amino acids. The CDR3 nucleotides read TGTGCCAGCAGTCCGACAGGACCTGAAAAACTGTTTTTT. Translation gives CASSPTGPEKLFF.

The chain uses TRBV19 and TRBJ1-5, with D perhaps TRBD1 (5 bases). CDR3 size: 13 residues. Trimming left V 7 bases short and J 7 bases short, with 14 bases between. Germline V gene sequence: CDR1 LNHDA, CDR2 SQIVND (reference sequence). The CDR3 sequence: CASTGGIYQPQHF. As DNA, the CDR3 is TGTGCCAGTACGGGGGGGATTTACCAGCCCCAGCATTTT.

The V and J genes are TRBV7-8 and TRBJ1-6; 7 nucleotides align to TRBD1. CDR1 is SGHVS and CDR2 is FQNEAQ in the germline V gene. V lost 6 bases and J lost 9; bases outside the gene matches: 17. The CDR3 is 17 amino acids. The CDR3 loop is CASRPSLRGQQSSPLHF. The CDR3 DNA sequence: TGTGCCAGCAGACCCAGCCTTAGGGGGCAACAAAGTTCACCCCTCCACTTT.

The gene calls are TRBV6-1 and TRBJ1-1; D is possibly TRBD1 (6 bases). CDR3 length: 13 amino acids. Germline V gene lookup returns CDR1 MNHNS and CDR2 SASEGT. Trimming pared 5 bases from V and 11 bases from J, leaving 18 bases between. CDR3 residues: CASSSQGLQAAFF. For the CDR3, the DNA is TGTGCCAGCAGTTCGCAGGGGCTCCAAGCGGCTTTCTTT.

The chain carries TRBV6-1 and TRBJ2-7, with D maybe TRBD1 (6 bases). The length of the CDR3 is 16 residues. The ends were cut back, 2 bases at V and 2 bases at J, with 16 bases in the middle. Germline CDR1 MNHNS, CDR2 SASEGT. Here the CDR3 reads CASSEISRDNPYEQYF. The CDR3 region has the DNA TGTGCCAGCAGTGAAATATCAAGGGACAACCCCTACGAGCAGTACTTC.

V and J are TRBV11-1 and TRBJ2-7; a possible D gene is TRBD2 (5 bases). V dropped 2 bases and J dropped 4 bases, with 15 bases sitting between them. Germline values: CDR1 SGHAT, CDR2 FQDESV (reference sequence). The CDR3 covers 15 residues. The CDR3 DNA is TGTGCCAGCAGCTTACATGGAGGTGGGTCATACGAGCAGTACTTC. Translating it yields CASSLHGGGSYEQYF.

J is TRBJ1-1 and V is TRBV9, with D perhaps matching TRBD1 (5 bases). This CDR3 region has 12 residues. Germline values: CDR1 SGDLS, CDR2 YYNGEE. Trimming took off 3 bases at V and 9 bases at J, with 12 bases between the two ends. CDR3 amino acids: CASSADNYKAFF. Written as DNA, the CDR3 is TGTGCCAGCAGCGCGGACAACTACAAAGCTTTCTTT.

This clone was observed once. The rearrangement uses TRBV19 and TRBJ1-2, with 9 bases identical to TRBD1. CDR1 and CDR2 from the germline V gene are LNHDA and SQIVND (reference sequence). The ends lost 3 bases at V and 5 bases at J; junction bases unmatched: 4. CDR3 length: 14 amino acids. The CDR3 sequence is CASSIGTGTYGYTF. For the CDR3, the DNA is TGTGCCAGTAGTATTGGGACAGGGACTTATGGCTACACCTTC.

The chain joins TRBV6-5 to TRBJ2-1; 8 bases align to TRBD1. The V and J ends lost 4 bases and 13 bases, in that order; junction bases with no gene match: 12. This CDR3 is built from 14 residues. Germline CDR1 reads MNHEY; CDR2 reads SVGAGI. The CDR3 DNA reads as TGTGCCAGCAGTTCCGGGACAGGCGTCCATTTCCAGTTCTTC. Its translation is CASSSGTGVHFQFF.